This T cell receptor beta chain was recorded in a study of blood T cell repertoires in COVID-19. Across the study: T cells, B-cell-depleted T cells, or PBMCs provided the cDNA or gDNA that served as material.

The count of this clone is one. The length of the CDR3 is 12 residues. Germline assignment: CDR1 ENHRY and CDR2 SYGVKD. Deletions cut 7 bases from V and 6 bases from J, with 13 bases between. Authors' processing steps: Scientists estimated how many nucleated cells there were by amplifying reference gene primers. Profiled with immunoSEQ multiplex PCR; TCRdb holds only in-frame clones, not every one. The D gene and trimming were derived from the DNA, and the V and J assignments and clone size from that table. The sample carries about 160,000 clones, about 80% recorded once. The chain joins TRBV10-3 to TRBJ2-7; maybe TRBD2 (6 bases). The sequence came from a woman of 80 years or more with acute or convalescent COVID-19. Sequencing was performed on peripheral blood. CDR3 DNA sequence: TGTGCCATCAACGCCGGGGGACCCGAGCAGTACTTC. Its translation is CAINAGGPEQYF.